This T cell receptor beta chain was profiled in a study of cytomegalovirus exposure and HLA in healthy donors. Study conclusions and caveats: Later, an analysis found that TCR clusters from the first cohort tended to co-occur in the 90 to 150 validation repertoires. Most sequenced TCRs were rare (though some public TCRs occurred in many donors). CMV antigen specificity was confirmed in vitro for three CMV-associated chains.

Worth noting for this clone: The antigen remains undetermined.

Sequencing used immunoSEQ multiplex PCR; TCRdb keeps in-frame clones, though not all of them. The table lists 150,000 to 170,000 clones, 85% to 90% of them singletons, with approximately 2% in the top ten. With V trimmed by 1 base and J by 7 bases, 1 base remained unmatched. CDR1 and CDR2 (germline): SGHVS, FQNEAQ. The CDR3 is made up of 13 amino acids. These donors were members of the roughly 120-subject validation cohort, a group separate from the approximately 670-subject first cohort. The TCR comes from a human donor in good health. The sample was PBMCs. The V call is TRBV7-8, the J call TRBJ1-5, with 7 bases identical to TRBD1. CDR3 DNA sequence: TGTGCCAGCAGCTTAGACAGGGGCCAGCCCCAGCATTTT. Protein product: CASSLDRGQPQHF.